This TCR beta chain was identified during a study of CD8 T cells in ankylosing spondylitis. Study outcomes and limitations: Characteristic, it appeared, of ankylosing spondylitis blood was a TCR beta motif of 7 or 8 highly homologous variants.

Trimming removed 5 bases at V and 7 bases at J, with 12 bases between. CDR3 length equals 13 residues. Germline V lookup: CDR1 MGHDK, CDR2 SYGVNS. Library preparation for TCR beta used quantitative 5'-RACE with molecular barcodes. TCRdb passed the 5' RACE reads through MiXCR, listing each CDR3 protein once. The sample shows about 450,000 distinct CDR3 sequences, around 26% of them seen only once. As regards this clonotype: Its antigen is not known.

The sequence derives from a male donor with ankylosing spondylitis. Sequenced material: blood, either unsorted or a sorted T cell fraction (not recorded which). The chain carries TRBV25-1 and TRBJ1-3; D not resolved. The CDR3 region has the DNA TGTGCCAGCAGTCAAAGCGCCGCGAACACCATATATTTT. It yields the protein CASSQSAANTIYF.